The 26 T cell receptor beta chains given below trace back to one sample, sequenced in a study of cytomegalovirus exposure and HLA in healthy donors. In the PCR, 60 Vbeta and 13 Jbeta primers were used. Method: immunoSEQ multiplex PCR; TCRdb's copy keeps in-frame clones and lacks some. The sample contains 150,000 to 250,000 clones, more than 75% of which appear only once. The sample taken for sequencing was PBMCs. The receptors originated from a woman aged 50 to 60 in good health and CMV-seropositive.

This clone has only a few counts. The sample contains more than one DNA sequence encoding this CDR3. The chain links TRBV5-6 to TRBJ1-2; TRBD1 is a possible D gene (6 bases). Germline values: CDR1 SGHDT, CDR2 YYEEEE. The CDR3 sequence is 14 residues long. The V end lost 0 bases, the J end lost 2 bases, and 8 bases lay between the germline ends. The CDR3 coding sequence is TGTGCCAGCAGCTTGGGACAGGAGAACTATGGCTACACCTTC. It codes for CASSLGQENYGYTF. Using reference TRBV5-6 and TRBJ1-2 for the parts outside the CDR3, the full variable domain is DAGVTQSPTHLIKTRGQQVTLRCSPKSGHDTVSWYQQALGQGPQFIFQYYEEEERQRGNFPDRFSGHQFPNYSSELNVNALLLGDSALYLCASSLGQENYGYTFGSGTRLTVV.

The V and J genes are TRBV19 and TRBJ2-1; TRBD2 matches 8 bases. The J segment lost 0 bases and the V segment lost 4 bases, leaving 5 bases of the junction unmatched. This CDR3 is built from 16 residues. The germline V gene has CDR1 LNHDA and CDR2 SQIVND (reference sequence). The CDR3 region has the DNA TGTGCCAGTAGTACCCCGGGGGGGAGCTCCTACAATGAGCAGTTCTTC. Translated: CASSTPGGSSYNEQFF. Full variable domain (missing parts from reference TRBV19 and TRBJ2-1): DGGITQSPKYLFRKEGQNVTLSCEQNLNHDAMYWYRQDPGQGLRLIYYSQIVNDFQKGDIAEGYSVSREKKESFPLTVTSAQKNPTAFYLCASSTPGGSSYNEQFFGPGTRLTVL.

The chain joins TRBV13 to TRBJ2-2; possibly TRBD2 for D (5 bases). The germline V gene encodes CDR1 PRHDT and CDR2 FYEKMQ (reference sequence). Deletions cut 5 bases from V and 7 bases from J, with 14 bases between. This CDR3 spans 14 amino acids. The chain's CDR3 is CASSQIPGIGELFF. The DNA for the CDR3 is TGTGCCAGCAGCCAAATCCCGGGGATCGGGGAGCTGTTTTTT.

As DNA, the CDR3 is TGTGCCAGCAGCTACCGGGACAGGGGCGAAAAACTGTTTTTT. It encodes CASSYRDRGEKLFF. The rearrangement links TRBV27 to TRBJ1-4; 10 bases are shared with TRBD1. V was clipped by 6 bases and J by 8 bases; unmatched bases: 6. From germline, CDR1 is MNHEY and CDR2 SMNVEV (reference sequence). The CDR3 consists of 14 residues. Complete variable domain (other parts from reference TRBV27 and TRBJ1-4): EAQVTQNPRYLITVTGKKLTVTCSQNMNHEYMSWYRQDPGLGLRQIYYSMNVEVTDKGDVPEGYKVSRKEKRNFPLILESPSPNQTSLYFCASSYRDRGEKLFFGSGTQLSVL.

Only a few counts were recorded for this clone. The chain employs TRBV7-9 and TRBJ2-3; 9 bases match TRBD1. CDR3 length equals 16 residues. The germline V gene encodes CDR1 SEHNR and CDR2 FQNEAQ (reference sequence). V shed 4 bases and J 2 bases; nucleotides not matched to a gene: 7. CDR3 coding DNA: TGTGCCAGCAGCTCCACAGGGGGCCGGATCACAGATACGCAGTATTTT. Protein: CASSSTGGRITDTQYF.

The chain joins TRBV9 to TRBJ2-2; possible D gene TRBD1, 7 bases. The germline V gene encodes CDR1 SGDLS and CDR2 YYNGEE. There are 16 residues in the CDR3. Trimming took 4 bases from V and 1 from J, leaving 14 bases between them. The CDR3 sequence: CASSPGDSWNTGELFF. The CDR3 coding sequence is TGTGCCAGCAGCCCGGGGGACAGTTGGAACACCGGGGAGCTGTTTTTT.

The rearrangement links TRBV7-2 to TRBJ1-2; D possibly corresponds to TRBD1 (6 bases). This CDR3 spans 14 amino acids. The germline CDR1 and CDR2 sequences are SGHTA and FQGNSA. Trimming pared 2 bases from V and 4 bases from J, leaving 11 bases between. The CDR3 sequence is CASSLTGFLYGYTF. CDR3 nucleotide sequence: TGTGCCAGCAGCTTAACAGGGTTCCTCTATGGCTACACCTTC.

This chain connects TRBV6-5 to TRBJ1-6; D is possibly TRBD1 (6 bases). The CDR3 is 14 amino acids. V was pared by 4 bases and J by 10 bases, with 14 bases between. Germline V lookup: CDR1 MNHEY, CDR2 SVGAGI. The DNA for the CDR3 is TGTGCCAGCAGTTTACAGGGATTAGACTCACCCCTCCACTTT. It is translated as CASSLQGLDSPLHF.

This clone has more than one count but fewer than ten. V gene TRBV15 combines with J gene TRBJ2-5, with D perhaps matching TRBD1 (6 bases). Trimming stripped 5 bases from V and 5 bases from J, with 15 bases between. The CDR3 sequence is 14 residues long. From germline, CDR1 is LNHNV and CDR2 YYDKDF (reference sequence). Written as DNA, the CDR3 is TGTGCCACCAGCGGAGGAATTCAGGGGGAGACCCAGTACTTC. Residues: CATSGGIQGETQYF.

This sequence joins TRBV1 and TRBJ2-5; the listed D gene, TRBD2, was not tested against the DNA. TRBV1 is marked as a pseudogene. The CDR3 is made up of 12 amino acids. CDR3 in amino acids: CTSSVRQETQYF. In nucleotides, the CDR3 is TGCACCAGCAGCGTCCGGCAAGAGACCCAGTACTTC.

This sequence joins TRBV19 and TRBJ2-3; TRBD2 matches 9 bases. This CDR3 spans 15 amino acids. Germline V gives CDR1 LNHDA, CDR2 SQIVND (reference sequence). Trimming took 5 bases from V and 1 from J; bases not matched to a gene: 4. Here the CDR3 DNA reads TGTGCCAGTAGTCCCCAGCGGGGGGGCACAGATACGCAGTATTTT. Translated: CASSPQRGGTDTQYF.

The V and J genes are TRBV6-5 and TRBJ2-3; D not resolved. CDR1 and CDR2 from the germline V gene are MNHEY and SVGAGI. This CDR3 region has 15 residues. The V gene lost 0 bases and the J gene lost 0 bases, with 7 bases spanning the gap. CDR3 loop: CASSYSRSSTDTQYF. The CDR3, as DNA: TGTGCCAGCAGTTACTCACGGTCTAGCACAGATACGCAGTATTTT.

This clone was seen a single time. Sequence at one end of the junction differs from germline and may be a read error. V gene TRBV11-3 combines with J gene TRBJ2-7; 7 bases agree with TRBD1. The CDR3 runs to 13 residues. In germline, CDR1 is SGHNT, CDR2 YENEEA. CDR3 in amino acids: CASSLEGAHEQYF. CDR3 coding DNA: TGTGCCAGCAGCCTAGAGGGGGCCCACGAGCAGTACTTC.

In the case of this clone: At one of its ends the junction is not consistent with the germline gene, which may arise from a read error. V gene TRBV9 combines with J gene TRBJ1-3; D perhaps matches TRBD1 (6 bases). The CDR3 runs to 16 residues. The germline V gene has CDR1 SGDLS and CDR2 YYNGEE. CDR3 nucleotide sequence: TGTGCCAGCAGCGTTACTTTCAGGGGAGCTGGAAACGCCATATATTTT. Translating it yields CASSVTFRGAGNAIYF.

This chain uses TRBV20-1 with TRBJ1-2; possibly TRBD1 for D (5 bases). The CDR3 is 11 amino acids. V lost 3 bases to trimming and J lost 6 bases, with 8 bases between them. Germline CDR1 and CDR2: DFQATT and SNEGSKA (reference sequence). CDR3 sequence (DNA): TGCAGTGCTAGCCAGGGCGATGGCTACACCTTC. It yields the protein CSASQGDGYTF.

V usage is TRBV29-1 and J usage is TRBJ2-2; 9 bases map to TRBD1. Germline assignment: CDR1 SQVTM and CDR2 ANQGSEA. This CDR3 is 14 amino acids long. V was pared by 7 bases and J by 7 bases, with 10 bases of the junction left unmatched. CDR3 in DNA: TGCAGCGCAAGAAGGGACAGGGCGGGCGGGGAGCTGTTTTTT. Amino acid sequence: CSARRDRAGGELFF.

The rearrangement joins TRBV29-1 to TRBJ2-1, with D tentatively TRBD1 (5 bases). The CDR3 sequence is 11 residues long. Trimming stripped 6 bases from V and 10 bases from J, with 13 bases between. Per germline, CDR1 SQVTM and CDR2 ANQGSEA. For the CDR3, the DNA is TGCAGCGTAGGCGGACAATACGAGCAGTTCTTC. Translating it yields CSVGGQYEQFF.

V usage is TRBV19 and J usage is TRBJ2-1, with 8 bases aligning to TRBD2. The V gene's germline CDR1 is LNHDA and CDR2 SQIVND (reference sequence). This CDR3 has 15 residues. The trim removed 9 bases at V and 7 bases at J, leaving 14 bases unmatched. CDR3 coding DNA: TGTGCCAGCGCGACGGGGGGGCGGGTATTGAATGAGCAGTTCTTC. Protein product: CASATGGRVLNEQFF. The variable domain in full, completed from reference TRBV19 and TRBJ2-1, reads DGGITQSPKYLFRKEGQNVTLSCEQNLNHDAMYWYRQDPGQGLRLIYYSQIVNDFQKGDIAEGYSVSREKKESFPLTVTSAQKNPTAFYLCASATGGRVLNEQFFGPGTRLTVL.

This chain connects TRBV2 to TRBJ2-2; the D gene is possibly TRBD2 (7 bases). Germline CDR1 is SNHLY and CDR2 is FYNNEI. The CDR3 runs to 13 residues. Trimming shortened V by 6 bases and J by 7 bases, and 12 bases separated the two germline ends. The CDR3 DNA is TGTGCCAGCAGGAAGGGGGGGTTCGGGGAGCTGTTTTTT. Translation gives CASRKGGFGELFF.

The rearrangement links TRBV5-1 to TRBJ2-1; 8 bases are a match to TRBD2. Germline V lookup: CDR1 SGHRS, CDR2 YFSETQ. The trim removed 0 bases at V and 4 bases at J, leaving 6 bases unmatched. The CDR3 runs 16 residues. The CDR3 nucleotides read TGCGCCAGCAGCTTGGGGGGTAGCGGGATATACAATGAGCAGTTCTTC. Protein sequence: CASSLGGSGIYNEQFF.

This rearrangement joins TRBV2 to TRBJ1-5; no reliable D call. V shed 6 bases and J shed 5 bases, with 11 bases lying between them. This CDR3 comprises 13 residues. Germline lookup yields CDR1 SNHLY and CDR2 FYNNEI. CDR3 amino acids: CASSGEAYQPQHF. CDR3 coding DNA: TGTGCCAGCAGCGGGGAGGCGTATCAGCCCCAGCATTTT.

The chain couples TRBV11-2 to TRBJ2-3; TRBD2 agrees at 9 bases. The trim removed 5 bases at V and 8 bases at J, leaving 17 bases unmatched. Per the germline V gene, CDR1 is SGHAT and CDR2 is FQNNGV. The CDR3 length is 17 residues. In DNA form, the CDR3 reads TGTGCCAGCAGCCCGGGGGCCAATCTAGGCGGGAGGGGTACGCAGTATTTT. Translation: CASSPGANLGGRGTQYF.

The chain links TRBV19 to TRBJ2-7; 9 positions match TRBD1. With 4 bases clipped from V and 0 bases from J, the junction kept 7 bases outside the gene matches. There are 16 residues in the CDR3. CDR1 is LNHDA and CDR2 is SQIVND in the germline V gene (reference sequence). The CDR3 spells CASSSQGQGPSYEQYF. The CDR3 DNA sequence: TGTGCCAGTAGTAGCCAGGGACAGGGCCCCTCCTACGAGCAGTACTTC.

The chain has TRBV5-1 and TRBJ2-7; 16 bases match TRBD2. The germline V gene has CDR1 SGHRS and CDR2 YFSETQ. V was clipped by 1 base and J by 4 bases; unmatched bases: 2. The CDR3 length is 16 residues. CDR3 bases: TGCGCCAGCAGCTTGCGGGGACTAGCGGGGGGGTACGAGCAGTACTTC. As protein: CASSLRGLAGGYEQYF. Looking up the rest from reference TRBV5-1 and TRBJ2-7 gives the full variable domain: KAGVTQTPRYLIKTRGQQVTLSCSPISGHRSVSWYQQTPGQGLQFLFEYFSETQRNKGNFPGRFSGRQFSNSRSEMNVSTLELGDSALYLCASSLRGLAGGYEQYFGPGTRLTVT.

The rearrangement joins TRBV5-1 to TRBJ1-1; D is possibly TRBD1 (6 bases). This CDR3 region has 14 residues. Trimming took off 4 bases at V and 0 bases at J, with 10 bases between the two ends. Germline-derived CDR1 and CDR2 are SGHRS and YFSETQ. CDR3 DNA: TGCGCCAGCAGCACGGACAGTATGAACACTGAAGCTTTCTTT. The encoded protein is CASSTDSMNTEAFF.

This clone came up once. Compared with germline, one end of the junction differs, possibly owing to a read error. CDR3 protein: CASSDRPRGYSDQPQHF. The DNA for the CDR3 is TGTGCCAGCAGTGACCGCCCTCGGGGTTATAGCGATCAGCCCCAGCATTTT. J is TRBJ1-5 and V is TRBV2; D gene ambiguous. CDR1 and CDR2 from the germline V gene are SNHLY and FYNNEI. The CDR3 length is 17 residues.